What follows describes a single TCR beta chain. Germline CDR1 and CDR2: SGHRS and YFSETQ. Trimming pared 5 bases from V and 4 bases from J, leaving 10 bases between. The CDR3 sequence is 13 residues long. Seattle researchers signed up patients amid active infection and tracked them longitudinally. Some clones are missing from TCRdb's copy, which holds only in-frame ones; the method was immunoSEQ multiplex PCR. The data contain approximately 70,000 clones, about 85% of them singletons. This sample stems from a study of blood T cell repertoires in COVID-19. Study-wide context: PBMCs, B-cell-depleted T cells, or T cells were the source of the cDNA or gDNA that made up the material.

The chain recombines TRBV5-1 with TRBJ1-3; D not certain. Sequencing input: peripheral blood. This clonotype was obtained from a woman between 45 and 65 years old with COVID-19, enrolled during active disease. The CDR3 loop reads CASRGGSGNTIYF. CDR3 DNA: TGCGCCAGCAGAGGAGGCAGCGGAAACACCATATATTTT. The complete variable domain, with remaining parts taken from reference TRBV5-1 and TRBJ1-3, reads KAGVTQTPRYLIKTRGQQVTLSCSPISGHRSVSWYQQTPGQGLQFLFEYFSETQRNKGNFPGRFSGRQFSNSRSEMNVSTLELGDSALYLCASRGGSGNTIYFGEGSWLTVV.